This T cell receptor (beta chain) was identified during a study of cytomegalovirus exposure and HLA in healthy donors. Broader study findings: Listed as cytomegalovirus-associated were 150 to 200 TCR beta chains. Many donors shared some public TCRs, even though most TCR sequences were rare.

A word on this clone: The antigen is undetermined.

Only in-frame clones appear in the TCRdb table, and some are missing; sequencing was by immunoSEQ multiplex PCR. The table lists 250,000 to 300,000 clones, 80% to 90% of them singletons. Germline-derived CDR1 and CDR2 are MDHEN and SYDVKM. The CDR3 runs 13 residues. V lost 3 bases and J 4 bases, leaving 9 bases between the germline ends. Material for sequencing was PBMCs. The V gene is TRBV28, the J gene TRBJ1-2; the D is unclear. The TCR was taken from a woman aged 18-29 years in good health and CMV-seronegative. The CDR3, as DNA: TGTGCCAGCAGTTTCCTCTCCGGCTATGGCTACACCTTC. Protein sequence: CASSFLSGYGYTF.